This T cell receptor beta chain was identified during a study of blood T cells in healthy people across ages. As for the study in general: Capture by template switching was about one barcoded beta molecule per two T cells. Points from the study as a whole: Without sorted subsets, naive and antigen-experienced compartments could not be conclusively compared.

The CDR3 is 14 amino acids. V gave up 3 bases and J gave up 10 bases, with 19 bases separating them. In germline, CDR1 is DFQATT, CDR2 SNEGSKA (reference sequence). It was with a sample-barcoded 5' primer and a J-beta primer mix that a second PCR of roughly 7 to 12 cycles was run. CDR3-containing paired-end reads numbering at least 2.5 million came from each sample. TCRdb re-analysed the 5' RACE reads in MiXCR, keeping a single row per CDR3 protein. The profile covers 1.5 million to 2 million distinct CDR3 sequences, with roughly 27% appearing a single time and roughly 8.2% taken by the ten largest. In regard to this clonotype: What it recognizes is unknown.

Healthy Caucasian individuals from Russia aged roughly 6 to 95 were enrolled as donors. The gene calls are TRBV20-1 and TRBJ2-1, with D maybe TRBD2 (5 bases). Sequenced sample: blood. The receptor was isolated from a woman aged 25 to 39 in good health. CDR3 nucleotides: TGCAGTGCTAGTAAAAGCGGAGGCCGTGGGGAGCAGTTCTTC. This translates into CSASKSGGRGEQFF.